This T cell receptor (beta chain) was obtained from a study of cytomegalovirus exposure and HLA in healthy donors. V lost 6 bases to trimming and J lost 5 bases, with 19 bases between them. Germline CDR1 and CDR2: MRHNA and SNTAGT. The CDR3 runs 15 residues. Primers: 60 Vbeta forward and 13 Jbeta reverse. Using immunoSEQ multiplex PCR, the repertoire was profiled, and TCRdb retains in-frame clones only, with some absent. The data contain 180,000 or so clones, about 62% of them singletons. This clonotype was obtained from a man aged 35 to 55 in good health and CMV-seronegative. The sequencing input was PBMCs. The V gene is TRBV6-4, the J gene TRBJ1-1; tentative D call: TRBD1 (5 bases). CDR3 sequence reads: CASRAEGGVRTEAFF. The CDR3, as DNA: TGTGCCAGCAGGGCCGAGGGAGGGGTTAGGACTGAAGCTTTCTTT.